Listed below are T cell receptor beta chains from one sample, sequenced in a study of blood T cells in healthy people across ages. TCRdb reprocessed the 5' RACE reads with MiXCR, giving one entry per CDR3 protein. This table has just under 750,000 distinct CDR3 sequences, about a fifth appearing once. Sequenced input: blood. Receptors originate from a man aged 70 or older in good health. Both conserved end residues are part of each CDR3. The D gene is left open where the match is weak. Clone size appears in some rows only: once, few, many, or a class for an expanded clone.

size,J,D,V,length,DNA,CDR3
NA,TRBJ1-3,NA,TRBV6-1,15,TGTGCCAGCAGTGAGATCACAGTATCTGGAAACACCATATATTTT,CASSEITVSGNTIYF
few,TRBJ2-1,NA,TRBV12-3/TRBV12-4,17,TGTGCCAGCAGTTTAGGGGCGGGACCGAGCTCCTACAATGAGCAGTTCTTC,CASSLGAGPSSYNEQFF
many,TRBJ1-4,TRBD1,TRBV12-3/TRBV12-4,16,TGTGCCAGCAGGAAGACCTCCGGGACAGGGAACGAAAAACTGTTTTTT,CASRKTSGTGNEKLFF
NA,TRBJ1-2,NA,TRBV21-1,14,TGTGCCAGCAGCAAAACGCGGCAGAGGGGTGGCTACACCTTC,CASSKTRQRGGYTF
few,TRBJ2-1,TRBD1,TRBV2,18,TGTGCCAGCAGTGAAATACCGCCACCGGGACAGGGGATCGATGAGCAGTTCTTC,CASSEIPPPGQGIDEQFF
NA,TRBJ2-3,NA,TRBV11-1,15,TGTGCCAGCAGCTTAGCGCGGGCGGGCACAGATACGCAGTATTTT,CASSLARAGTDTQYF
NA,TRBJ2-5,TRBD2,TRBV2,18,TGTGCCAGCAGTGAAGAGCTTCGGGCTAGCGGGAGGGGAGAGACCCAGTACTTC,CASSEELRASGRGETQYF
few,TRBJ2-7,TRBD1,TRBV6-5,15,TGTGCCAGCAGTTACCAATCACAGGGGGGCTACGAGCAGTACTTC,CASSYQSQGGYEQYF
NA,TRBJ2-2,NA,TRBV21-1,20,TGTGCCAGCAGCAAGTCCGAGCCTAGCGGTCTCTCCTTGTGCACCGGGGAGCTGTTTTTT,CASSKSEPSGLSLCTGELFF
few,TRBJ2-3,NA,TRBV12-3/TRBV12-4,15,TGTGCCAGCAGTTTATATGGGGGTAGCACAGATACGCAGTATTTT,CASSLYGGSTDTQYF
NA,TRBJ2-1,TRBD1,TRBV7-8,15,TGTGCCAGCAGCGTAGGGACAGGGAGCTACAATGAGCAGTTCTTC,CASSVGTGSYNEQFF
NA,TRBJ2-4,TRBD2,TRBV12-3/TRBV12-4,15,TGTGCCAGCAGTCCCCATGGAGCGGGGGAGGGCATTCAGTACTTC,CASSPHGAGEGIQYF
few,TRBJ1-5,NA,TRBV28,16,TGTGCCAGCAGTTTATTCGGGGAGGTAGGCAATCAGCCCCAGCATTTT,CASSLFGEVGNQPQHF
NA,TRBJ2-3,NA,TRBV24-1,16,TGTGCCACCAGTGATAGTGAAGGGGGGAGCACAGATACGCAGTATTTT,CATSDSEGGSTDTQYF
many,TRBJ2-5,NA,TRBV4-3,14,TGCGCCAGCAGCCAAGATCCGGGGACGCGGACCCAGTACTTC,CASSQDPGTRTQYF
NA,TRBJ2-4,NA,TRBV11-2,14,TGTGCCAGCAGCCGGGACGTAGCCAAAAACATTCAGTACTTC,CASSRDVAKNIQYF
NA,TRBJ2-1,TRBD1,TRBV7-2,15,TGTGCCAGCAGCTTAGCCATGGGACAGAACAATGAGCAGTTCTTC,CASSLAMGQNNEQFF
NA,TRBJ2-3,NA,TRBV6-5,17,TGTGCCAGCAGTTACTCGAGGACAGACCCTAGCACAGATACGCAGTATTTT,CASSYSRTDPSTDTQYF
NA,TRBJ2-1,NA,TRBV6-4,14,TGTGCCAGCAGTACGACGAGCTCCTACAATGAGCAGTTCTTC,CASSTTSSYNEQFF
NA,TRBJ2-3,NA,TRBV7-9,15,TGTGCCAGCAGCTTATCGGGGTTTAGCACAGATACGCAGTATTTT,CASSLSGFSTDTQYF
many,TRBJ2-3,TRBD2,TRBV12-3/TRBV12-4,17,TGTGCCAGCAGTTTAAGCCCAACTAGCGGGAGAGTAGGTACGCAGTATTTT,CASSLSPTSGRVGTQYF
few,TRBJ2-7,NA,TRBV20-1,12,TGCAGTGCTCAAAGGACCATCTACGAGCAGTACTTC,CSAQRTIYEQYF
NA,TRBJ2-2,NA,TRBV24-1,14,TGTGCCACCAGTGCAGCAGGGTACACCGGGGAGCTGTTTTTT,CATSAAGYTGELFF
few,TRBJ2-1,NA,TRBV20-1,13,TGCAGTGCTAGAGACCCCCTTTCGGATGAGCAGTTCTTC,CSARDPLSDEQFF
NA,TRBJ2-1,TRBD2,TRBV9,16,TGTGCCAGCAGCGTGACTAGCGGGAGGTTCGGGAATGAGCAGTTCTTC,CASSVTSGRFGNEQFF
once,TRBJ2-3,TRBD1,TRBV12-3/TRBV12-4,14,TGTGCCAGCAGTTCAACACAGGGGAGAGATACGCAGTATTTT,CASSSTQGRDTQYF
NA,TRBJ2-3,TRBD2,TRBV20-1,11,TGCAGTACCCGGGGGGCAGATACGCAGTATTTT,CSTRGADTQYF
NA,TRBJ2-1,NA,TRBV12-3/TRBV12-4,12,TGTGCCAGCAGTTATCTGGATAATGAGCAGTTCTTC,CASSYLDNEQFF
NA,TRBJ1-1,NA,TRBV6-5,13,TGTGCCAGCAGCCTATACCTTAACGCTGAAGCTTTCTTT,CASSLYLNAEAFF
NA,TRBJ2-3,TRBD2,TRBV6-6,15,TGTGCCAGCAGTTACTTAGCGGGGAGCACAGATACGCAGTATTTT,CASSYLAGSTDTQYF
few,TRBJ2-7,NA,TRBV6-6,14,TGTGCCAGCAGTTATAATCAGGACTCCTACGAGCAGTACTTC,CASSYNQDSYEQYF
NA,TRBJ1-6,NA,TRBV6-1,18,TGTGCCAGCGCGCCCAGAAACCTTGCGTTCGGGGTCCATTCACCCCTCCACTTT,CASAPRNLAFGVHSPLHF
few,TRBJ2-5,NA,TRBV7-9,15,TGTGCCAGCAGCCGCCGGGGTAGCGGACAAGAGACCCAGTACTTC,CASSRRGSGQETQYF
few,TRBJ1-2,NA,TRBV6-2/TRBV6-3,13,TGTGCCAGCAGTTACAGGGTTTCGGAAGGCTACACCTTC,CASSYRVSEGYTF
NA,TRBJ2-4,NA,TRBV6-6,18,TGTGCCAGCAGTGGTACAGGGGGGGCGGGACTAGCCAAAAACATTCAGTACTTC,CASSGTGGAGLAKNIQYF
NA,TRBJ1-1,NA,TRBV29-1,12,TGCAGCGTTGAACAGGGGTGGACTGAAGCTTTCTTT,CSVEQGWTEAFF
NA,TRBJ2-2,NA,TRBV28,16,TGTGCCAGCAGTTTCCTTCAGGGGAGGGCCGTTGGGGAGCTGTTTTTT,CASSFLQGRAVGELFF
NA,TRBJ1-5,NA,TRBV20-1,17,TGCAGTGCTAGAGATCTCGAGAGGGGCTTTAGCAATCAGCCCCAGCATTTT,CSARDLERGFSNQPQHF
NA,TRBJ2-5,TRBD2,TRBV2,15,TGTGCCAGCAGACTCCGGAGCGGGGGGGAAGAGACCCAGTACTTC,CASRLRSGGEETQYF
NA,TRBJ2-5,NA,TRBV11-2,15,TGTGCCAGCAGCGCCGACAAGTCCTCCCCCAATGAGCAGCTCTTC,CASSADKSSPNEQLF
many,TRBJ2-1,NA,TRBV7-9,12,TGTGCCAGCAGCTTCTCCCACAATGAGCAGTTCTTC,CASSFSHNEQFF
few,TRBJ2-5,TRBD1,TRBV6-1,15,TGTGCCAGCAGCATTGACAGGGGGCGGCAAGAGACCCAGTACTTC,CASSIDRGRQETQYF
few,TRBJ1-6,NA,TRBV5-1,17,TGCGCCAGCAGCGGTAGGGACGGATTCTCCTATAATTCACCCCTCCACTTT,CASSGRDGFSYNSPLHF
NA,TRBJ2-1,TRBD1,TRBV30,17,TGTGCCTGGAGTTCGTCGTGGGTGTCAGGGGGCTACAATGAGCAGTTCTTC,CAWSSSWVSGGYNEQFF
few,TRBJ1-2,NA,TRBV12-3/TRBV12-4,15,TGTGCCAGCAGCCGCGATACAGGGATTTTAGGGGGCTACACCTTC,CASSRDTGILGGYTF
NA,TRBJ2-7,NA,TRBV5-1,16,TGCGCCAGCAGCCCGCACGGCCTTCAGGGAGCCTACGAGCAGTACTTC,CASSPHGLQGAYEQYF
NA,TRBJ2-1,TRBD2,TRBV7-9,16,TGTGCCAGCAGCCCGGGGACTAGCGGAGTGTCCAATGAGCAGTTCTTC,CASSPGTSGVSNEQFF
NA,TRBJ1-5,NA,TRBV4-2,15,TGTGCCAGCAGCCTCCGGGAGGCTAGCAATCAGCCCCAGCATTTT,CASSLREASNQPQHF
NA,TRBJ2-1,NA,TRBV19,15,TGTGCCAGTAGTGTCCTCCTAGAGGCCTACAATGAGCAGTTCTTC,CASSVLLEAYNEQFF
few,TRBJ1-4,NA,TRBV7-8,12,TGTGCCAGCAGCTTAGGAGTGGGGGAACTGTTTTTT,CASSLGVGELFF
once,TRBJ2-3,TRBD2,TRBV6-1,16,TGTGCCAGCAGTGAAATCGGCGGGGGTCGCACAGATACGCAGTATTTT,CASSEIGGGRTDTQYF
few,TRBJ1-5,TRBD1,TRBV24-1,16,TGTGCCACCAGTGACGAGACAGGGTTCGGCAATCAGCCCCAGCATTTT,CATSDETGFGNQPQHF
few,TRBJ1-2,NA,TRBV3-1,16,TGTGCCAGCAGCCAAGACGGTGGCTTACGAGGCTATGGCTACACCTTC,CASSQDGGLRGYGYTF
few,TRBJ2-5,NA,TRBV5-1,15,TGCGCCAGTTATCAAGGGCGGAGGTTCGCAGAGACCCAGTACTTC,CASYQGRRFAETQYF
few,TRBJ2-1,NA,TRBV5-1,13,TGCGCCAGCAGCTCCCGACTAGAAAATGAGCAGTTCTTC,CASSSRLENEQFF
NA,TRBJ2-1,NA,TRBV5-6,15,TGTGCCAGCAGCTTGGGACAGAGGATTTACAATGAGCAGTTCTTC,CASSLGQRIYNEQFF
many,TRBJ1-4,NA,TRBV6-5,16,TGTGCCAGCATGAGCCGTTTAAGTCCAACTAATGAAAAACTGTTTTTT,CASMSRLSPTNEKLFF
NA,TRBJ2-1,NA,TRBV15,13,TGTGCCACCAGCAGGGCGCATGGAGATGAGCAGTTCTTC,CATSRAHGDEQFF
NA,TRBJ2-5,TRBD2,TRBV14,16,TGTGCCAGCAGCCAAGGACCTAGCGGGGGGTACGAGACCCAGTACTTC,CASSQGPSGGYETQYF